This T cell receptor (beta chain) is drawn from a study of T cell responses to AZD1222 COVID-19 vaccine. Study-level results: Repertoire samples came only from after the peak T cell response. Spike-specific TCR breadth and depth rose after two AZD1222 doses. Females made up more of the donors, who were largely white British, and clonal diversity may have come out too low.

Assay: immunoSEQ multiplex PCR; the TCRdb copy retains only in-frame clones and omits some. Counted here are about 94,000 clones, roughly 88% occurring once; the ten biggest clones make up about 12%. Note on this clone: Its antigen is unidentified.

The V gene end was trimmed by 10 bases and the J gene end by 0 bases; junction bases not matched to a gene: 5. The germline CDR1 and CDR2 sequences are MNHEY and SVGAGI. There are 13 residues in the CDR3. This TCR was sampled from an adult who received the AZD1222 COVID-19 vaccine. Sequenced material: peripheral blood, taken 28 days after the second AZD1222 dose. The rearrangement joins TRBV6-5 to TRBJ2-7, with TRBD2 matching 8 bases. The DNA for the CDR3 is TGTGCCACCTCGGGGGGGGCCTCCTACGAGCAGTACTTC. Protein sequence: CATSGGASYEQYF.